A single sample gave rise to the 27 T cell receptor beta chains below, sequenced in a study of radiotherapy plus CTLA-4 blockade in lung cancer. The repertoire was sequenced with immunoSEQ multiplex PCR; TCRdb's copy has only in-frame clones and lacks some. The table lists 65,000 to 100,000 clones, roughly four fifths of them singletons. Sequenced here: peripheral blood, sampled from a patient treated with radiotherapy plus ipilimumab. These receptors were taken from a human donor with non-small cell lung cancer who had stable disease on radiotherapy plus ipilimumab.

The chain is built from TRBV11-2 and TRBJ1-2, with TRBD1 matching over 7 bases. J was trimmed by 0 bases and V by 6 bases; bases with no gene match: 1. The CDR3 runs to 13 residues. Germline CDR1 and CDR2: SGHAT and FQNNGV. CDR3 in DNA: TGTGCCAGCAGGCAGGGGGCTAACTATGGCTACACCTTC. Translating it yields CASRQGANYGYTF. Looking up the rest from reference TRBV11-2 and TRBJ1-2 gives the full variable domain: EAGVAQSPRYKIIEKRQSVAFWCNPISGHATLYWYQQILGQGPKLLIQFQNNGVVDDSQLPKDRFSAERLKGVDSTLKIQPAKLEDSAVYLCASRQGANYGYTFGSGTRLTVV.

This chain connects TRBV11-3 to TRBJ2-7; D may be TRBD1 or TRBD2 (5 bases each). V lost 5 bases to trimming and J lost 5 bases, with 16 bases between them. The length of the CDR3 is 14 residues. CDR1 is SGHNT and CDR2 is YENEEA in the germline V gene. CDR3 residues: CASSPGPWANEQYF. The CDR3 coding sequence is TGTGCCAGCAGCCCGGGGCCGTGGGCTAACGAGCAGTACTTC.

For the CDR3, the DNA is TGTGCCAGCACCTTCCAGCCCGGGACGTCGTACAATGAGCAGTTCTTC. Its protein product is CASTFQPGTSYNEQFF. The chain couples TRBV7-2 to TRBJ2-1; the D call may be TRBD1 or TRBD2 (5 bases each). The V end lost 7 bases, the J end lost 4 bases, and 20 bases lay between the germline ends. This CDR3 is 16 amino acids long. Germline CDR1 reads SGHTA; CDR2 reads FQGNSA.

V usage is TRBV7-2 and J usage is TRBJ2-5; 7 positions match TRBD2. The germline V gene has CDR1 SGHTA and CDR2 FQGNSA. The CDR3 is 14 amino acids. J lost 6 bases, V lost 4 bases, and 8 bases had no gene match. CDR3 coding DNA: TGTGCCAGCAGCTCCCCGACTAGCAGGAAGACCCAGTACTTC. It yields the protein CASSSPTSRKTQYF.

This clone was counted a few times. The chain carries TRBV10-3 and TRBJ2-7; D is uncertain. The CDR3 totals 14 residues. Deletions cut 2 bases from V and 5 bases from J, with 13 bases between. Germline V CDR1 and CDR2: ENHRY, SYGVKD. CDR3 region: CAISEIQVSHEQYF. The CDR3, as DNA: TGTGCCATCAGTGAGATCCAGGTGAGCCACGAGCAGTACTTC.

This clone was found once. This chain uses TRBV10-3 with TRBJ1-1, with no clear D. V lost 3 bases, J lost 1 base, and 9 bases lay in between. This CDR3 is 14 amino acids long. Germline V gene lookup returns CDR1 ENHRY and CDR2 SYGVKD. CDR3 nucleotide sequence: TGTGCCATCAGTGACCGCGGGCCGAACACTGAAGCTTTCTTT. Translation: CAISDRGPNTEAFF.

The chain recombines TRBV5-1 with TRBJ1-3; 7 bases line up with TRBD1. The CDR3 length is 16 residues. The J segment lost 0 bases and the V segment lost 4 bases, leaving 7 bases of the junction unmatched. Germline values: CDR1 SGHRS, CDR2 YFSETQ. The CDR3 nucleotides read TGCGCCAGCAGCGAGACAGGGCCAAGCTCTGGAAACACCATATATTTT. This encodes CASSETGPSSGNTIYF.

V usage is TRBV27 and J usage is TRBJ2-3; 8 bases line up with TRBD2. Trimming took 8 bases from V and 6 from J; bases not matched to a gene: 13. The CDR3 extends over 15 amino acids. CDR1 is MNHEY, CDR2 SMNVEV, per germline (reference sequence). CDR3 DNA sequence: TGTGCCAGCCATATAGCGGGACGGTCCCCCGATACGCAGTATTTT. It encodes CASHIAGRSPDTQYF.

The rearrangement joins TRBV5-4 to TRBJ2-2; perhaps TRBD2 as D (5 bases). CDR3 size: 14 residues. Trimming took off 4 bases at V and 6 bases at J, with 13 bases between the two ends. Looked up from germline, CDR1 is SGHNT and CDR2 is YYREEE (reference sequence). The DNA for the CDR3 is TGTGCCAGCAGCCTGGAGGTCGGGCCCGGGGAGCTGTTTTTT. Its protein is CASSLEVGPGELFF.

This chain joins TRBV18 and TRBJ2-7, with D possibly called TRBD1 or TRBD2 (6 bases each). The germline CDR1 and CDR2 sequences are KGHSH and LQKENI. The CDR3 covers 15 residues. Trimming shortened V by 2 bases and J by 4 bases, and 15 bases separated the two germline ends. The CDR3 protein is CASSPGLGGGYEQYF. The CDR3 nucleotides are TGTGCCAGCTCACCAGGCCTCGGGGGCGGGTACGAGCAGTACTTC.

The genes are TRBV19 and TRBJ2-4, with D hard to call. The V end lost 2 bases, the J end lost 0 bases, and 11 bases lay between the germline ends. The germline V gene has CDR1 LNHDA and CDR2 SQIVND (reference sequence). CDR3 size: 16 residues. In DNA, the CDR3 is TGTGCCAGTAGTATACAGAGGACGGTAGCCAAAAACATTCAGTACTTC. The encoded protein is CASSIQRTVAKNIQYF.

This clone was observed a handful of times. The V and J genes are TRBV19 and TRBJ1-5; 8 bases align to TRBD1. Unmatched junction bases numbered 5, after V lost 7 bases and J lost 0 bases. The CDR3 contains 15 residues. Germline CDR1 and CDR2: LNHDA and SQIVND (reference sequence). In DNA, the CDR3 is TGTGCCAGTATCGACAGGGGATATAGCAATCAGCCCCAGCATTTT. It specifies CASIDRGYSNQPQHF.

This chain joins TRBV10-3 and TRBJ1-3; possibly TRBD1 for D (6 bases). The CDR3 contains 17 residues. Trimming took off 0 bases at V and 0 bases at J, with 12 bases between the two ends. The germline gives CDR1 ENHRY, CDR2 SYGVKD. In nucleotides, the CDR3 is TGTGCCATCAGTGAGTCGCGGGGCAGGGGCTCTGGAAACACCATATATTTT. Its protein is CAISESRGRGSGNTIYF.

The rearrangement links TRBV18 to TRBJ1-1; TRBD1 agrees at 7 bases. Germline CDR1 reads KGHSH; CDR2 reads LQKENI. V shed 4 bases and J 3 bases; nucleotides not matched to a gene: 5. The CDR3 length is 14 residues. Here the CDR3 reads CASSLSQGDTEAFF. The CDR3 bases are TGTGCCAGCTCACTATCGCAGGGGGACACTGAAGCTTTCTTT.

This chain connects TRBV7-9 to TRBJ2-3, with unresolved D. V lost 3 bases, J lost 0 bases, and 13 bases lay in between. The CDR3 length is 16 residues. The germline V gene encodes CDR1 SEHNR and CDR2 FQNEAQ (reference sequence). CDR3 region: CASSFPVSSSTDTQYF. DNA of the CDR3: TGTGCCAGCAGCTTCCCAGTGAGTTCTAGCACAGATACGCAGTATTTT. The variable domain in full, with the rest retrieved from reference TRBV7-9 and TRBJ2-3, is DTGVSQNPRHKITKRGQNVTFRCDPISEHNRLYWYRQTLGQGPEFLTYFQNEAQLEKSRLLSDRFSAERPKGSFSTLEIQRTEQGDSAMYLCASSFPVSSSTDTQYFGPGTRLTVL.

This rearrangement joins TRBV5-1 to TRBJ2-7; TRBD1 aligns across 11 bases. Germline CDR1 is SGHRS and CDR2 is YFSETQ. This CDR3 region has 15 residues. Trimming took 4 bases from V and 2 from J; bases not matched to a gene: 5. CDR3 amino acids: CASSTDRGLTYEQYF. CDR3 sequence (DNA): TGCGCCAGCAGCACGGACAGGGGGCTTACCTACGAGCAGTACTTC.

The chain employs TRBV10-3 and TRBJ1-1; D unresolved. With 2 bases removed from V and 4 bases from J, the gap between germline ends came to 5 bases. Germline loops: CDR1 ENHRY, CDR2 SYGVKD. The CDR3 runs to 12 residues. The CDR3 sequence: CAISEGRTEAFF. The CDR3 region has the DNA TGTGCCATCAGTGAGGGTCGCACTGAAGCTTTCTTT.

This chain connects TRBV30 to TRBJ2-1; D could derive from TRBD1 or TRBD2 (5 bases each). The germline V and J ends were trimmed by 1 base and 7 bases, with 14 bases remaining between them. Germline loops: CDR1 GTSNPN, CDR2 SVGIG (reference sequence). This CDR3 comprises 14 residues. The chain's CDR3 is CAWSAGAPGNEQFF. CDR3 bases: TGTGCCTGGAGTGCCGGGGCCCCGGGAAATGAGCAGTTCTTC.

V gene TRBV11-2 combines with J gene TRBJ2-7, with 9 bases lining up with TRBD1. The CDR3 runs to 13 residues. Germline CDR1 is SGHAT and CDR2 is FQNNGV. V shed 5 bases and J 5 bases; nucleotides not matched to a gene: 4. CDR3 sequence: CASSMGQGHEQYF. The DNA for the CDR3 is TGTGCCAGCAGCATGGGACAGGGCCACGAGCAGTACTTC.

The chain links TRBV30 to TRBJ1-4; TRBD1 aligns across 7 bases. Germline V gene lookup returns CDR1 GTSNPN and CDR2 SVGIG (reference sequence). The CDR3 consists of 13 residues. V was pared by 2 bases and J by 7 bases, with 4 bases of the junction left unmatched. CDR3 sequence: CAWSPRGFEKLFF. Here the CDR3 DNA reads TGTGCCTGGAGTCCCAGGGGGTTTGAAAAACTGTTTTTT.

The genes are TRBV6-5 and TRBJ2-7; D gene unclear. The CDR3 spans 10 residues. Trimming cost V 11 bases and J 0 bases, with 5 bases left between them. Germline V gene data show CDR1 as MNHEY and CDR2 as SVGAGI. The CDR3 DNA is TGTGCCTCTGTCTCCTACGAGCAGTACTTC. The encoded protein is CASVSYEQYF.

This chain links TRBV5-8 with TRBJ2-5; D unclear. The CDR3 spans 14 residues. Trimming cost V 2 bases and J 4 bases, with 12 bases left between them. In germline, CDR1 is SGHTS, CDR2 YDEGEE. CDR3 nucleotide sequence: TGTGCCAGCAGCTTTTCCCGTAGACCAGAGACCCAGTACTTC. It codes for CASSFSRRPETQYF.

The chain is built from TRBV18 and TRBJ2-5; 12 bases align to TRBD2. The assigned J gene may be wrong: the sequence end matches TRBJ2-7 better. CDR3 length equals 15 residues. The germline gives CDR1 KGHSH, CDR2 LQKENI. CDR3 nucleotide sequence: TGTGCCAGCTCACCACCCCTAGCGGGGGGGCCCGAGCAGTACTTC. Amino acid sequence: CASSPPLAGGPEQYF.

The chain couples TRBV2 to TRBJ2-7; 14 bases are shared with TRBD2. CDR3 length: 15 residues. The germline CDR1 and CDR2 sequences are SNHLY and FYNNEI. Trimming removed 6 bases from V and 5 bases from J; junction bases left unmatched: 6. The CDR3 spells CASRSRLAGGDEQYF. Here the CDR3 DNA reads TGTGCCAGCAGGTCCCGACTAGCGGGAGGGGACGAGCAGTACTTC.

V gene TRBV6-1 combines with J gene TRBJ1-1, with D possibly being TRBD1 (6 bases). This CDR3 contains 14 residues. Germline V CDR1 and CDR2: MNHNS, SASEGT. V dropped 8 bases and J dropped 2 bases, with 15 bases sitting between them. The CDR3 is CASSPPGGNTEAFF. CDR3 sequence (DNA): TGTGCCAGCTCCCCCCCCGGGGGCAACACTGAAGCTTTCTTT.

Only a few counts were recorded for this clone. CDR3 nucleotide sequence: TGTGCCAGCAGCTCACACCGTTCCGCTGAAGCTTTCTTT. Protein product: CASSSHRSAEAFF. This chain uses TRBV5-5 with TRBJ1-1; D is ambiguous. Germline V lookup: CDR1 SGHKS, CDR2 YYEKEE (reference sequence). V was clipped by 3 bases and J by 6 bases, with 12 bases between them. This CDR3 has 13 amino acids.

The sample holds a few counts of this clone. The rearrangement links TRBV29-1 to TRBJ2-5; D is tentatively TRBD1 or TRBD2 (5 bases each). The CDR3 extends over 15 amino acids. Germline lookup yields CDR1 SQVTM and CDR2 ANQGSEA. With 6 bases removed from V and 5 bases from J, the gap between germline ends came to 22 bases. The CDR3 sequence is CSVANRDGELETQYF. The DNA for the CDR3 is TGCAGCGTAGCAAATCGGGACGGAGAGCTGGAGACCCAGTACTTC.